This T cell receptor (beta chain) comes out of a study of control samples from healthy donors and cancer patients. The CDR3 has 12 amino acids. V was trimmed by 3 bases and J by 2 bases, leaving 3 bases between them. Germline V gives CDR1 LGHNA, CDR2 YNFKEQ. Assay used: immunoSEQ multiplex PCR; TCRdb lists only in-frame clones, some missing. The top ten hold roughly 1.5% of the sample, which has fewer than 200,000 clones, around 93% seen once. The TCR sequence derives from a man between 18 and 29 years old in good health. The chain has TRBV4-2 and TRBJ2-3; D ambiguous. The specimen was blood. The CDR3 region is CASSHDTDTQYF. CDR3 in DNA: TGTGCCAGCAGCCACGACACAGATACGCAGTATTTT.